The clone carrying this T cell receptor beta chain has at least ten counts. The antigen is undetermined. The data stem from a study of T cells after yellow fever vaccination. The V gene end was trimmed by 6 bases and the J gene end by 4 bases; junction bases not matched to a gene: 5. The CDR3 sequence is 16 residues long. The germline V gene encodes CDR1 SGHRS and CDR2 YFSETQ. General study findings and limits: Reappearing after the booster were most of the clones from primary vaccination (around 96% CD4, roughly 86% CD8).

Template-switching 5'RACE yielded the TCR cDNA; a universal primer site and UMIs were added in the process. TCRdb processed the 5' RACE reads anew with MiXCR; each CDR3 protein has one entry. The sample lists some 350,000 distinct CDR3 sequences; over 5% were seen once. The V call is TRBV5-1, the J call TRBJ2-2, with TRBD2 matching over 14 bases. The sequence derives from a man aged 30-40 years who received the YFV17D yellow fever vaccine. Source: PBMCs, taken 5 days after the yellow fever booster vaccination. The CDR3 protein is CASTPGLAGGTGELFF. CDR3 coding DNA: TGCGCCAGCACTCCCGGACTAGCGGGAGGCACCGGGGAGCTGTTTTTT.